The following is a TCR beta chain sequence with its context. The clone's antigen remains unknown. No base quality values were provided; no much bigger clone lies one nucleotide off. V is shortened by 6 bases, J by 4 bases, and the region joining them spans 14 bases. CDR3 length: 14 amino acids, cysteine to phenylalanine. CDR3 DNA is the only sequence kept; it has 42 bases, read in frame from the first base. The germline V gene (reference sequence) gives CDR1 as WNHNN and CDR2 as SYGVQD. This sample was included in a study of tumor-infiltrating lymphocytes in primary liver carcinoma (dated by TCRdb to 2016 to 2017). Broadly, across the study: Surgical resection was performed in China between 2015 and 2016 on about 5 patients with histopathologically diagnosed primary liver carcinoma. A total of 35 or so specimens from 5 patients went through TCRbeta repertoire sequencing, namely 25 tumor regions, 5 adjacent noncancerous liver tissues and 5 peripheral blood samples. Tumors of the five patients were stage T1-T3 N0M0 with maximum diameters of about 4.2 to 10 cm. Technical replicate repertoires showed high reproducibility, with mean shared-clone rates around 0.91 and correlation coefficients above 0.98. Across five regions of each liver tumor, along with adjacent normal tissue and blood, the study brought together TCRbeta repertoire sequencing, expression microarrays and whole-exome sequencing. Hepatocellular carcinoma (four) or combined HCC and intrahepatic cholangiocarcinoma (one) was present in the five patients, who were three men and two women aged 30 to 69 years. Roughly 3.5 to 7.5 million productive TCRbeta reads were obtained per sample, and no significant difference in read depth was found between tissue types. What the authors observed across the whole study: Repertoire overlap was found to be higher between tumor regions (mean around 35%) than between tumor-adjacent (about 17%) or tumor-blood (14%) pairs, consistent with antigen-driven expansion. Only a few patients were included in the study, and the authors note that the findings should be validated in a larger study. Bulk unsorted samples precluded comparing CD4+ and CD8+ T cell repertoires. Because only the TCR beta chain was sequenced and unpaired alpha chains were not captured, true repertoire diversity is likely underestimated. A significantly larger repertoire fraction was made up by the top 250 clones in tumors than in blood (p = 0.039).

TCRbeta-specific cDNA was reverse-transcribed from 500 to 550 ng total RNA using a constant-region primer and ProtoScript II reverse transcriptase. TCRbeta libraries were built with three nested multiplex PCR rounds, a slightly modified ARM-PCR procedure. Each of the first two PCR rounds ran for about 11 cycles using multiplex TRBV1-TRBV30 forward primers together with a Cbeta reverse primer. Sample barcodes and Illumina adapters were attached in a final 25-cycle PCR using Deep VentR polymerase. Before sequencing, amplicons between 200 and 500 bp were purified from gel using a QIAquick gel extraction kit. TCRbeta amplicons were sequenced on an Illumina HiSeq 2500 with 250-bp paired-end reads. Per the source publication's procedure: Quality trimming of reads was performed with Trimmomatic v0.33, and paired reads were merged with FLASH v1.2.11 so that full CDR3 sequences could be recovered. V, D and J germline segments were assigned to the rearranged TCRbeta sequences by MiGEC v1.2.1b. Clonotype statistics and Shannon-Wiener diversity indices were computed with VDJtools v1.0.0. To cut down on sampling bias, every analysis after diversity analysis relied on just the 250 most abundant clonotypes from each sample. TCRdb handled the public reads itself, with Q25 trimming in fastp and clone calling in MiXCR, and kept productive beta chains. One record per CDR3 amino acid sequence lists the most common genes and DNA. The V and J calls follow TCRdb's processing rather than the paper's. The sample contains about 320,000 distinct CDR3 sequences, around three fifths of them found a single time. The ten most abundant clones make up 15% to 20% of the sample.

TRIzol reagent was used to extract blood RNA from unsorted whole blood, while the DNeasy Blood & Tissue kit provided the germline DNA. Patients had chronic HBV infection and were treatment-naive at sampling. Before surgery, roughly 3.7 milliliters of peripheral blood were collected into K2EDTA tubes. The chain uses TRBV10-1 and TRBJ2-3, with no D gene named confidently. Sequencing was carried out using peripheral blood. This receptor was obtained from a woman in her twenties or thirties with primary liver carcinoma and hepatitis B virus infection. The base sequence is TGCGCCAGCAGATCTACTACGAGGTCAGATACGCAGTATTTT. Its protein reads: CASRSTTRSDTQYF.